The present entry profiles one T cell receptor (beta chain) with its context. Its specificity is unknown. TCRdb's copy holds only in-frame clones and misses some; the assay was immunoSEQ multiplex PCR. Among more than 30,000 clones listed, about nine tenths were seen once. These data are taken from a study of OX40 agonist ivuxolimab in advanced cancers. Study in general: Intravenous ivuxolimab at 0.01 to 10 mg/kg was given to patients every 2 weeks.

Findings of the study overall: It was not determined which antigens were specifically recognized by the peripheral T cells that had undergone clonal expansion.

The CDR3 is made up of 18 amino acids. CDR1 and CDR2 from the germline V gene are SGHTA and FQGNSA. J lost 1 base, V lost 5 bases, and 5 bases had no gene match. The J gene is TRBJ2-2, the V gene TRBV7-2, with TRBD2 matching 15 bases. Sample: CD4+ or CD8+ T cells sorted from blood, taken in a trial of the OX40 agonist ivuxolimab. This clonotype was sampled from an adult with an advanced solid tumor such as melanoma, head and neck, liver or kidney cancer. This CDR3 reads CASSPPGLAGGNTGELFF. CDR3 sequence (DNA): TGTGCCAGCAGCCCTCCGGGACTAGCGGGGGGGAACACCGGGGAGCTGTTTTTT.